The 10 T cell receptor beta chains listed next were all sequenced from one sample in a study of cytomegalovirus exposure and HLA in healthy donors. PCR was performed using 60 Vbeta and 13 Jbeta primers. Clones were read by immunoSEQ multiplex PCR, and TCRdb kept only the in-frame ones, dropping some. This table has 95,000 to 150,000 clones, 75% appearing once. Specimen: PBMCs. The receptors shown here come from a woman in her thirties or forties in good health and CMV-seropositive.

The V call is TRBV6-5, the J call TRBJ1-5; 10 positions match TRBD1. From germline, CDR1 is MNHEY and CDR2 SVGAGI. The CDR3 covers 16 residues. V lost 4 bases, J lost 6 bases, and 9 bases stayed unmatched. The DNA of the CDR3 is TGTGCCAGCAGTTGGTCCTCCGGGACAGGGGTTCAGCCCCAGCATTTT. Translating gives CASSWSSGTGVQPQHF.

The DNA for the CDR3 is TGTGCCAGCAGGGCAGACAGGGGCTCTGAAGCTTTCTTT. This codes for CASRADRGSEAFF. The rearrangement uses TRBV6-5 and TRBJ1-1, with 8 nucleotides matching TRBD1. The germline gives CDR1 MNHEY, CDR2 SVGAGI. The CDR3 totals 13 residues. V lost 6 bases and J lost 6; bases outside the gene matches: 6.

The CDR3 loop is CASSEGLGGNEQFF. The DNA of the CDR3 is TGTGCCAGCTCCGAGGGCTTGGGGGGTAATGAGCAGTTCTTC. V gene TRBV18 combines with J gene TRBJ2-1; perhaps TRBD2 as D (6 bases). The V gene lost 6 bases and the J gene lost 7 bases, with 16 bases spanning the gap. Looked up from germline, CDR1 is KGHSH and CDR2 is LQKENI. The CDR3 length is 14 residues.

V usage is TRBV11-1 and J usage is TRBJ1-3; D is undetermined. CDR1 is SGHAT, CDR2 FQDESV, per germline (reference sequence). This CDR3 contains 13 residues. V lost 1 base, J lost 8 bases, and 9 bases lay in between. As DNA, the CDR3 is TGTGCCAGCAGCTTAGGCGGCGGTGACACCATATATTTT. It codes for CASSLGGGDTIYF.

V usage is TRBV2 and J usage is TRBJ1-2; 8 bases line up with TRBD1. V shed 2 bases, J shed 3 bases, and the junction held 5 bases outside the gene matches. The germline gives CDR1 SNHLY, CDR2 FYNNEI. The CDR3 length is 15 residues. Written as DNA, the CDR3 is TGTGCCAGCAGTGAACGGGCAGGGGGCGACTATGGCTACACCTTC. Its translation: CASSERAGGDYGYTF.

The rearrangement joins TRBV19 to TRBJ1-2; D is ambiguous. V was clipped by 4 bases and J by 4 bases, with 16 bases between them. The CDR3 loop spans 15 amino acids. Germline V gene lookup returns CDR1 LNHDA and CDR2 SQIVND (reference sequence). Here the CDR3 DNA reads TGTGCCAGTAGTAGCGACACCTCCTCGTCCTATGGCTACACCTTC. This translates into CASSSDTSSSYGYTF.

Note on this clone: The same CDR3 can be traced to other DNA sequences in this sample. The chain couples TRBV7-9 to TRBJ1-4, with D uncertain. Looked up from germline, CDR1 is SEHNR and CDR2 is FQNEAQ (reference sequence). The CDR3 length is 14 residues. With 3 bases removed from V and 0 bases from J, the gap between germline ends came to 5 bases. The CDR3 sequence: CASSFQATNEKLFF. The CDR3 nucleotides are TGTGCCAGCAGCTTTCAGGCAACTAATGAAAAACTGTTTTTT.

The CDR3 region is CASSLVGGVTQYF. The CDR3 bases are TGTGCCAGCAGCTTAGTCGGGGGGGTTACGCAGTATTTT. This rearrangement joins TRBV7-2 to TRBJ2-3; TRBD2 aligns across 8 bases. The V gene's germline CDR1 is SGHTA and CDR2 FQGNSA. After removal of 1 base from V and 8 bases from J, the junction contained 2 bases not matched to a gene. This CDR3 is built from 13 residues.

This sequence joins TRBV6-5 and TRBJ1-1, with D unclear. V lost 6 bases and J 2 bases, leaving 7 bases between the germline ends. The germline CDR1 and CDR2 sequences are MNHEY and SVGAGI. The CDR3 length is 12 residues. Written as DNA, the CDR3 is TGTGCCAGCAGGGCATACAACACTGAAGCTTTCTTT. Protein sequence: CASRAYNTEAFF.

This chain connects TRBV30 to TRBJ1-2, with D unclear. Trimming stripped 2 bases from V and 8 bases from J, with 12 bases between. This CDR3 comprises 12 residues. CDR1 GTSNPN and CDR2 SVGIG come from the germline V gene (reference sequence). The CDR3 protein is CAWSIQLRGYTF. The CDR3 DNA reads TGTGCCTGGAGTATTCAGCTCAGGGGCTACACCTTC.